These T cell receptor beta chains were read from a single sample in a study of blood T cell repertoires in COVID-19. This table comes from immunoSEQ multiplex PCR, and its TCRdb copy is limited to in-frame clones, with some not included. The repertoire includes around 190,000 clones, about 90% of them detected once, and around 9.5% sits in the top ten. Material: PBMCs or T cells enriched from blood (not recorded which). All receptors come from a woman aged 18-29 years who had recovered from COVID-19. CDR3s include the opening cysteine and the closing phenylalanine or tryptophan. A D gene is named only where the DNA matches it firmly. Expanded clones get a size class; other rows say once, few or many, or leave the size out.

cdr3_nt	cdr3_aa	j_call	d_call	clone_size	v_call
TGCGCCAGCAGCCAAGGGGCCGTTCGGTTATATAATTCACCCCTCCACTTT	CASSQGAVRLYNSPLHF	TRBJ1-6	-	-	TRBV4-3
TGTGCCAGCACCCCGACGGGACAGGGCCACTATGGCTACACCTTC	CASTPTGQGHYGYTF	TRBJ1-2	TRBD1	-	TRBV28
TGTGCCAGCAGCCGGGACAGCGTCTCCTACGAGCAGTACTTC	CASSRDSVSYEQYF	TRBJ2-7	TRBD1	-	TRBV7-8
TGCGCCAGCAGTGAGATAAGGGGGACAGGGAAGGAGACGTACGAGCAGTACTTC	CASSEIRGTGKETYEQYF	TRBJ2-7	TRBD1	-	TRBV10-2
TGTGCCAGCTTGGTCACAGAACAAGAGACCCAGTACTTC	CASLVTEQETQYF	TRBJ2-5	-	-	TRBV2
TGTGCCAGCAGTGAGGAGGGACAGGGGAACACCGGGGAGCTGTTTTTT	CASSEEGQGNTGELFF	TRBJ2-2	TRBD1	-	TRBV2
TGCGCCAGCAGCCAAGACATAGCGTGGGGCACTGAAGCTTTCTTT	CASSQDIAWGTEAFF	TRBJ1-1	-	few	TRBV4-1
TGTGCCAGCAGCTTCTCGGACAGGGGGCCCCAAGAGACCCAGTACTTC	CASSFSDRGPQETQYF	TRBJ2-5	TRBD1	-	TRBV7-2
TGCAGCGTAACAGAGACAGGTCGGAGCTACGAGCAGTACTTC	CSVTETGRSYEQYF	TRBJ2-7	-	-	TRBV29-1
TGTGCCAGCAGTCCGGCTACAGCAACTAATGAAAAACTGTTTTTT	CASSPATATNEKLFF	TRBJ1-4	-	-	TRBV27
TGTGCCATCAGTGGATCCAGGGGGGAGACCCAGTACTTC	CAISGSRGETQYF	TRBJ2-5	TRBD1	-	TRBV10-3
TGCGCCAGCAGCCCGGCTAGCGGGGGGGCGGCCGGGGAGCTGTTTTTT	CASSPASGGAAGELFF	TRBJ2-2	TRBD2	-	TRBV5-1
TGTGCCAGTAGTATAGGGGGGCTAACGAAAACCTACGAGCAGTACTTC	CASSIGGLTKTYEQYF	TRBJ2-7	-	-	TRBV19
TGTGCCAGCAGCTTATCCAGGGGGGCCTACGAGCAGTACTTC	CASSLSRGAYEQYF	TRBJ2-7	-	once	TRBV7-9
TGTGCCAGCAGCGCACTCGGACAGGGGGCAGGAAATTCACCCCTCCACTTT	CASSALGQGAGNSPLHF	TRBJ1-6	TRBD1	few	TRBV7-2
TGTGCCAGCAGCGGGACTCTCGCTGGAAACACCATATATTTT	CASSGTLAGNTIYF	TRBJ1-3	-	-	TRBV7-2
TGTGCCAGCAGTGAGGGGGGATGGAGTTACTATGGCTACACCTTC	CASSEGGWSYYGYTF	TRBJ1-2	-	-	TRBV2
TGCGCCAGCAGCTTGGTGAAGGGGCTATACGAGCAGTACTTC	CASSLVKGLYEQYF	TRBJ2-7	-	few	TRBV5-1
TGTGCCAGCAGTTTGACGGGAGTTAACGGAGAGAACACCATATATTTT	CASSLTGVNGENTIYF	TRBJ1-3	-	-	TRBV28
TGCGCCAGCAGTTTCGGGACAAATGAAGCTTTCTTT	CASSFGTNEAFF	TRBJ1-1	-	-	TRBV5-1
TGTGCCAGCTCACCTCCCCCGACAGGGCGTGAAGCTTTCTTT	CASSPPPTGREAFF	TRBJ1-1	TRBD1	-	TRBV18
TGTGCCAGCCAAACAGGTCTAGGACAGCCCCAGCATTTT	CASQTGLGQPQHF	TRBJ1-5	-	-	TRBV6-5
TGTGCCACCATCGCTAGCGGGAGGGGTAGGTACTACGAGCAGTACTTC	CATIASGRGRYYEQYF	TRBJ2-7	TRBD2	-	TRBV10-3
TGCGCCAGCAGCTTGGATGGGGGCCTCCCTAATGAAAAACTGTTTTTT	CASSLDGGLPNEKLFF	TRBJ1-4	-	-	TRBV5-1
TGTGCCAGCAGCACAAACACAGGGGAGTCCTATGGCTACACCTTC	CASSTNTGESYGYTF	TRBJ1-2	TRBD1	once	TRBV9
TGTGCCATCAGTTCGACAGCGGGGGAAGAGACCCAGTACTTC	CAISSTAGEETQYF	TRBJ2-5	TRBD2	few	TRBV10-3
TGTGCCAGCAGTACGACAAAGGCCCTCCTCTTC	CASSTTKALLF	TRBJ1-2	-	-	TRBV2
TGTGCCAGCAGGGTAACAGTGAACACTGAAGCTTTCTTT	CASRVTVNTEAFF	TRBJ1-1	-	-	TRBV6-5
TGTGCCAGTAGTACCGCCGGGACAGGGGGCATTCAGCCCCAGCATTTT	CASSTAGTGGIQPQHF	TRBJ1-5	TRBD1	-	TRBV19
TGTGCCAGCAGGCAGGTGGTCTCTGGGGCCAACGTCCTGACTTTC	CASRQVVSGANVLTF	TRBJ2-6	-	-	TRBV4-2
TGTGCCAGCAGCCCCGACAGGGGACCCAATCAGCCCCAGCATTTT	CASSPDRGPNQPQHF	TRBJ1-5	TRBD1	-	TRBV6-5
TGTGCCAGCAGTCCCCTGGGACAGCACGCGGAGACCCAGTACTTC	CASSPLGQHAETQYF	TRBJ2-5	TRBD1	-	TRBV28